This T cell receptor (beta chain) comes out of a study of blood T cell repertoires in COVID-19. As for the study in general: COVID-19 samples, acute and convalescent, were from the United States, Italy and Spain.

Original data processing: Nucleated cell counts were estimated from reference gene primer amplification. Libraries were prepared by immunoSEQ multiplex PCR; TCRdb keeps only in-frame clonotypes and omits some of them. V and J calls plus clone size are reproduced from that table; the DNA served to infer D and trimming. The repertoire holds 80,000 to 100,000 clones, with roughly 80% as singletons. V gave up 4 bases and J gave up 7 bases; unmatched junction bases: 12. The CDR3 loop spans 15 amino acids. The germline V gene encodes CDR1 LGHNA and CDR2 YSLEER. The chain couples TRBV4-3 to TRBJ2-7; 8 bases match TRBD2. Sequencing was carried out using peripheral blood. This sequence originates from a man aged 60 to 69 with acute or convalescent COVID-19. CDR3 coding DNA: TGCGCCAGCAGCCGAGTCGCAGCGGGAGTGTGGGAGCAGTACTTC. Its translation is CASSRVAAGVWEQYF.